One sample yielded the 11 T cell receptor beta chains listed below, sequenced in a study of T-cell reconstitution after alpha-beta-depleted transplantation in children. Using unique molecular identifiers, the investigators prepared the TCRbeta library. TCRdb reanalysed the PCR reads using MiXCR and keeps one entry per CDR3 protein. The data contain some 110,000 distinct CDR3 sequences, about a tenth of them singletons. Source: PBMCs, taken before TCRalphabeta/CD19-depleted stem cell transplant. These receptors were obtained from a boy younger than 10 with acute lymphoblastic leukemia, due to receive a stem cell transplant.

The chain recombines TRBV7-2 with TRBJ1-1; D remains unclear. The CDR3 loop spans 15 amino acids. CDR1 and CDR2 from the germline V gene are SGHTA and FQGNSA. Trimming took 0 bases from V and 0 from J, leaving 8 bases between them. The CDR3 sequence is CASSLASRVNTEAFF. CDR3 nucleotide sequence: TGTGCCAGCAGCTTAGCTAGTAGGGTGAACACTGAAGCTTTCTTT.

This clonotype was counted many times. This chain uses TRBV7-8 with TRBJ2-7; 10 bases agree with TRBD1. After removal of 5 bases from V and 3 bases from J, the junction contained 7 bases not matched to a gene. There are 15 residues in the CDR3. Germline CDR1 and CDR2: SGHVS and FQNEAQ. CDR3 protein: CASSPPGQGIYEQYF. CDR3 nucleotides: TGTGCCAGCAGCCCGCCGGGACAGGGGATCTACGAGCAGTACTTC.

This clonotype was counted between two and nine times. This chain uses TRBV5-5 with TRBJ1-5; 8 nucleotides align to TRBD1. Germline CDR1 is SGHKS and CDR2 is YYEKEE (reference sequence). The length of the CDR3 is 14 residues. The trim removed 2 bases at V and 4 bases at J, leaving 2 bases unmatched. The CDR3 reads CASSFGQGNQPQHF. The CDR3 DNA reads TGTGCCAGCAGCTTCGGACAGGGTAATCAGCCCCAGCATTTT.

This chain uses TRBV20-1 with TRBJ2-1; 7 bases align to TRBD1. Germline-derived CDR1 and CDR2 are DFQATT and SNEGSKA (reference sequence). The trim removed 5 bases at V and 4 bases at J, leaving 17 bases unmatched. This CDR3 has 17 amino acids. CDR3 sequence (DNA): TGCAGTGCTCCCACACGCTCAACACAGGGGAGATACAATGAGCAGTTCTTC. Encoded protein: CSAPTRSTQGRYNEQFF.

The CDR3 sequence is CASSEGGHTDTQYF. As DNA, the CDR3 is TGTGCCAGCAGTGAAGGTGGACATACAGATACGCAGTATTTT. V usage is TRBV25-1 and J usage is TRBJ2-3; D might be TRBD1 (5 bases). The CDR3 contains 14 residues. V lost 2 bases, J lost 3 bases, and 9 bases lay in between. CDR1 and CDR2 from the germline V gene are MGHDK and SYGVNS. Variable domain in full (rest from reference TRBV25-1 and TRBJ2-3): EADIYQTPRYLVIGTGKKITLECSQTMGHDKMYWYQQDPGMELHLIHYSYGVNSTEKGDLSSESTVSRIRTEHFPLTLESARPSHTSQYLCASSEGGHTDTQYFGPGTRLTVL.

The CDR3 protein is CSARSGLGASGYNEQFF. The CDR3 DNA reads as TGCAGTGCTAGATCCGGACTTGGGGCTAGCGGGTACAATGAGCAGTTCTTC. V is TRBV20-1 and J is TRBJ2-1; 8 bases match TRBD2. The CDR3 has 17 residues. The V gene end was trimmed by 2 bases and the J gene end by 4 bases; junction bases not matched to a gene: 13. The germline gives CDR1 DFQATT, CDR2 SNEGSKA (reference sequence).

The chain is built from TRBV5-1 and TRBJ2-5, with 15 bases matching TRBD2. Germline CDR1 reads SGHRS; CDR2 reads YFSETQ. Trimming took 3 bases from V and 4 from J; bases not matched to a gene: 4. The CDR3 covers 16 residues. CDR3: CASSSSGLAGGETQYF. The DNA of the CDR3 is TGCGCCAGCAGCTCCTCGGGACTAGCGGGAGGAGAGACCCAGTACTTC.

This chain links TRBV20-1 with TRBJ1-5, with 8 bases lining up with TRBD1. The CDR3 is 16 residues long. V shed 5 bases, J shed 6 bases, and the junction held 15 bases outside the gene matches. Per the germline V gene, CDR1 is DFQATT and CDR2 is SNEGSKA (reference sequence). CDR3 amino acids: CSAWATGQGGSQPQHF. The CDR3, as DNA: TGCAGTGCTTGGGCCACAGGACAGGGAGGGAGTCAGCCCCAGCATTTT.

The chain has TRBV6-1 and TRBJ2-3, with 8 bases lining up with TRBD2. Trimming at V came to 7 bases and at J to 4 bases, leaving 13 bases not matched to a gene. The CDR3 spans 16 residues. The germline V gene encodes CDR1 MNHNS and CDR2 SASEGT. The CDR3 DNA follows: TGTGCCAGCAAGCAGGGTCGAGCGGGAGTCGCAGATACGCAGTATTTT. Translation: CASKQGRAGVADTQYF.

This clonotype was recorded many times. The V call is TRBV12-3 or TRBV12-4, the J call TRBJ2-7; 9 positions agree with TRBD1. The length of the CDR3 is 14 residues. The junction had 5 bases not matched to a gene; V was cut back by 5 bases and J by 3 bases. CDR3 loop: CASSRTGEGYEQYF. CDR3 nucleotide sequence: TGTGCCAGCAGTCGGACAGGGGAGGGCTACGAGCAGTACTTC.

This clonotype was observed at least ten times. The chain couples TRBV6-5 to TRBJ1-3; a weak D match, TRBD1 (5 bases). Per germline, CDR1 MNHEY and CDR2 SVGAGI. V was shortened by 2 bases and J by 4 bases, with 12 bases between the two germline ends. This CDR3 is 15 amino acids long. The CDR3 reads CASSYTEGSGNTIYF. The CDR3 DNA reads TGTGCCAGCAGTTACACAGAGGGGTCGGGAAACACCATATATTTT.